This is a list of T cell receptor beta chains from one sample in a study of T cell responses to AZD1222 COVID-19 vaccine. TCRdb's copy holds only in-frame clones and misses some; the assay was immunoSEQ multiplex PCR. The table records about 130,000 clones, over 70% of them present only once. This specimen was peripheral blood, taken on day 0 of AZD1222 vaccination. These receptors originate from an adult in good health. Both conserved end residues are part of each CDR3. The D gene is left open where the match is weak. Rows give clone size only sometimes, using once, few, many, or a class for an expanded clone.

TRBV11-3	TRBJ2-7	NA	NA	TGTGCCAGCAGCCCCAGGGACGGCGGCTACGAGCAGTACTTC	CASSPRDGGYEQYF
TRBV28	TRBJ2-1	NA	NA	TGTGCCAGCAGATCCGGACAGTACAATGAGCAGTTCTTC	CASRSGQYNEQFF
TRBV19	TRBJ1-2	NA	NA	TGTGCCAGTAGTTCCTGGGCCCAACGGGGGGGCTATGGCTACACCTTC	CASSSWAQRGGYGYTF
TRBV18	TRBJ1-1	NA	NA	TGTGCCAGCTCACCTTCTACGAACACTGAAGCTTTCTTT	CASSPSTNTEAFF
TRBV3-1/TRBV3-2	TRBJ2-5	NA	TRBD1	TGTGCCAGCAGCCAAAGGGACAGGGGGCCCCGAGAGACCCAGTACTTC	CASSQRDRGPRETQYF
TRBV5-6	TRBJ2-7	NA	TRBD1	TGTGCCAGCAGCCCGGAAGGGACAGGGGTCCACGAGCAGTACTTC	CASSPEGTGVHEQYF
TRBV6-2/TRBV6-3	TRBJ2-3	once	NA	TGTGCCAGCAGCTTCGGACTAGATACGCAGTATTTT	CASSFGLDTQYF
TRBV18	TRBJ2-5	NA	NA	TGTGCCAGCTCACCGCGGGACAGCTCCCAAGAGACCCAGTACTTC	CASSPRDSSQETQYF
TRBV2	TRBJ1-1	NA	NA	TGTGCCAGCAGTGCAGGAGGGGCGACTGAAGCTTTCTTT	CASSAGGATEAFF
TRBV15	TRBJ1-5	NA	TRBD1	TGTGCCACCAGCGAAACAGGGGACGCTATTAGCAATCAGCCCCAGCATTTT	CATSETGDAISNQPQHF
TRBV14	TRBJ2-6	NA	NA	TGTGCCAGCAGCCAGGGCGGAAGGCGGTCCTCTGGGGCCAACGTCCTGACTTTC	CASSQGGRRSSGANVLTF
TRBV7-9	TRBJ1-2	NA	NA	TGTGCCAGCAGCTTAGGGGGCAACTATGGCTACACCTTC	CASSLGGNYGYTF
TRBV7-8	TRBJ1-1	NA	NA	TGTGCCAGCAGCTTAAACACTAACACTGAAGCTTTCTTT	CASSLNTNTEAFF
TRBV29-1	TRBJ2-7	NA	TRBD2	TGCAGCGTTGGGGCGGGAGGCTTCTCCTACGAGCAGTACTTC	CSVGAGGFSYEQYF
TRBV30	TRBJ2-2	NA	TRBD1	TGTGCCTGGAGAGGACAGGGGAGGAACACCGGGGAGCTGTTTTTT	CAWRGQGRNTGELFF
TRBV2	TRBJ1-4	NA	NA	TGTGCCAGCAGTCCGTCGGACGGAGGGAATGAAAAACTGTTTTTT	CASSPSDGGNEKLFF
TRBV6-5	TRBJ1-1	NA	NA	TGTGCCAGCAGTCAGGGGCAGAGCACTGAAGCTTTCTTT	CASSQGQSTEAFF
TRBV15	TRBJ2-2	NA	NA	TGTGCCACCAGATTCGGAACGGTCGGCGGGGAGCTGTTTTTT	CATRFGTVGGELFF
TRBV30	TRBJ1-2	NA	TRBD1	TGTGCCTGGAGCCCGGGGACAGGATGGAATGGCTACACCTTC	CAWSPGTGWNGYTF
TRBV5-1	TRBJ1-2	few	NA	TGCGCCAGCAGCTCAACGGGACAAATTAACTATGGCTACACCTTC	CASSSTGQINYGYTF
TRBV19	TRBJ2-2	NA	NA	TGTGCCAGTAGTACCCACCTAGGCACCGGGGAGCTGTTTTTT	CASSTHLGTGELFF
TRBV14	TRBJ2-5	NA	TRBD2	TGTGCCAGCAGCCAGGAGCGGACTAGCGGGAGTTGGGGAGAGACCCAGTACTTC	CASSQERTSGSWGETQYF
TRBV11-2	TRBJ2-5	NA	NA	TGTGCCAGCAGCCCTCAAGAGACCCAGTACTTC	CASSPQETQYF
TRBV5-1	TRBJ1-5	NA	NA	TGCGCCAGCAGCTTTGGGAGGGATGGGCCCCAGCATTTT	CASSFGRDGPQHF
TRBV28	TRBJ1-3	NA	TRBD1	TGTGCCAGCAGTGACCACGGGACAGACTCTGGAAACACCATATATTTT	CASSDHGTDSGNTIYF
TRBV6-4	TRBJ1-1	NA	NA	TGTGCCAGCAGACCAACAGGAGGGGGATTTTCTTTCTTT	CASRPTGGGFSFF
TRBV18	TRBJ1-5	NA	NA	TGTGCCAGCTCACCTGGCCCGGGGTTGCGCAATCAGCCCCAGCATTTT	CASSPGPGLRNQPQHF
TRBV7-2	TRBJ1-2	NA	NA	TGTGCCAGCAGCTTGGGGGGGTATGGCTACACCTTC	CASSLGGYGYTF
TRBV11-3	TRBJ2-7	once	NA	TGTGCCAGCAGCGCCCAACGGACCGGGGGACAGTACTTC	CASSAQRTGGQYF
TRBV5-1	TRBJ1-2	NA	NA	TGCGCCAGCAGCTTAGGTGGGACACCACTAGGAACTGGCTACACCTTC	CASSLGGTPLGTGYTF
TRBV7-9	TRBJ1-2	NA	NA	TGTGCCAGCAGCCCAGGGCCGGGGTACACCTTC	CASSPGPGYTF
TRBV7-8	TRBJ1-5	NA	NA	TGTGCCAGCAGCTTAGTCCGCACCTTGGGCAATCAGCCCCAGCATTTT	CASSLVRTLGNQPQHF
TRBV7-9	TRBJ1-2	NA	NA	TGTGCCAGCCATCAACGGGGTCAAGAGGGGAACTATGGCTACACCTTC	CASHQRGQEGNYGYTF
TRBV29-1	TRBJ1-2	NA	NA	TGCAGCGTTGACGGGGGCTTGATCTATGGCTACACCTTC	CSVDGGLIYGYTF
TRBV6-5	TRBJ1-3	NA	TRBD1	TGTGCCAGCATGACGGGACAGGGTGGAAACACCATATATTTT	CASMTGQGGNTIYF
TRBV11-3	TRBJ2-1	NA	TRBD2	TGTGCCAGCAGCGGACCAACCGGCGGGGGATGGGATGAGCAGTTCTTC	CASSGPTGGGWDEQFF
TRBV5-1	TRBJ2-5	NA	NA	TGCGCCAGCAGCACCGGGACCGCCGGAGGGACCCAGTACTTC	CASSTGTAGGTQYF